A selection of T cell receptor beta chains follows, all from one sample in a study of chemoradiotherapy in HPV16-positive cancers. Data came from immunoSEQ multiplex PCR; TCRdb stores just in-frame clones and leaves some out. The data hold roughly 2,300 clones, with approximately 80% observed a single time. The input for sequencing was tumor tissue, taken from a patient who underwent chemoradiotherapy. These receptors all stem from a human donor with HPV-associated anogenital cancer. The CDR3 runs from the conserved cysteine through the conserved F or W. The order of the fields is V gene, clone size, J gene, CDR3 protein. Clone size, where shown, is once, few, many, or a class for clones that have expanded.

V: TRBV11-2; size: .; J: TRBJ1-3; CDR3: CASSPRVSGNTIYF
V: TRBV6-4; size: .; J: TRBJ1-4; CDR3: CASSVEVTNEKLFF
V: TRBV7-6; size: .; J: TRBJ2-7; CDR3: CASSLRTSGPYEQYF
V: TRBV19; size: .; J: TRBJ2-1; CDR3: CASSKGTGYESEQFF
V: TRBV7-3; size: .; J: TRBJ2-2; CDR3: CASSQTGGGTGELFF
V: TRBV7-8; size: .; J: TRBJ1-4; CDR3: CASSFGVDLRNEKLFF
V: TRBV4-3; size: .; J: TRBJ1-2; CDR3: CASSQSARTASNYGYTF
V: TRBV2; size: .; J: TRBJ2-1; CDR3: CASGGGRTSGYNEQFF
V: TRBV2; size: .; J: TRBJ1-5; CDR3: CASTGPNQPQHF
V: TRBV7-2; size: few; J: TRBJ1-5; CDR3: CASSPYLGAPQHF
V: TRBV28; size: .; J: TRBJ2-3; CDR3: CASSVSSGTDTQYF
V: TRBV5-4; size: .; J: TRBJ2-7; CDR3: CASSQSILHEQYF
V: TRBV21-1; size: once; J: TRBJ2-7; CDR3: CASSLHSGKTYEQYF
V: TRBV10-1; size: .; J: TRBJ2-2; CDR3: CASRPSGNTGELFF
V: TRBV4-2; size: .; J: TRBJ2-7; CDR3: CASSQDLGSSYEQYF
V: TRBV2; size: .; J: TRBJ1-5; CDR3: CASSLMTGASNQPQHF
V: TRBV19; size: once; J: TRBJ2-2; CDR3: CATAHRNTGELFF
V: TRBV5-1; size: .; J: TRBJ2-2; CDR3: CASSGMNTGELFF
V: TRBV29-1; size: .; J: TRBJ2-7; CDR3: CSVMGQGISYEQYF
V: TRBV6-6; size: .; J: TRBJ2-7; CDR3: CASREPGQGADYEQYF
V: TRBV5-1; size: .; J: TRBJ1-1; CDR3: CASSYRDRDTEAFF
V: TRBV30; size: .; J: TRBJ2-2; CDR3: CAWGRQGDGELFF
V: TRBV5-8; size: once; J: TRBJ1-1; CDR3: CASSSFDGNTEAFF
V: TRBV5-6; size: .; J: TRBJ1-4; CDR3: CASSLGQGALGEKLFF
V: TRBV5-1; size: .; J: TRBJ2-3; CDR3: CASSLGSSASTDTQYF
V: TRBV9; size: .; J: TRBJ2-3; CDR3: CASSVGEEDTQYF
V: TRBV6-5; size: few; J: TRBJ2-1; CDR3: CASSYRGQGVEQFF
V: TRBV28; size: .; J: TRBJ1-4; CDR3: CASSFRTNEKLFF
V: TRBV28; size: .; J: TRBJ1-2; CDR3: CASSTHDAGGRYGYTF
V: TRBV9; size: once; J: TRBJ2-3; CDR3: CASSVRGLRTDTQYF
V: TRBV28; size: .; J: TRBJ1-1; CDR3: CASSLSTVAFF
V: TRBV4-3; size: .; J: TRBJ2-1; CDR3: CASSQDYRDSYNEQFF
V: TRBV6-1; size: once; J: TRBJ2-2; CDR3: CASRRMGDTGELFF
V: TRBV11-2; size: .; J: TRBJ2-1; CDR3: CASSQRLAGLSYNEQFF
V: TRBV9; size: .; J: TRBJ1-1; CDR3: CASSSGGAMNTEAFF
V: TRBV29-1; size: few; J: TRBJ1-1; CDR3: CSVEDLNPGGPEAFF
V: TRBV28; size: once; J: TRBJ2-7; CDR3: CASSFLTSGDEQYF
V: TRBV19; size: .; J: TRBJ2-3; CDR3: CASSPRLAGVGDTQYF
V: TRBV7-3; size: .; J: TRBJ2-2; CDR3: CASSLERTGELFF
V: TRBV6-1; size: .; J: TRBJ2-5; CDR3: CASSEPDSQETQYF
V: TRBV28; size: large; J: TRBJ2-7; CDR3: CASSLYQGAYEQYF
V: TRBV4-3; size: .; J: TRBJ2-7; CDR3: CASSQAVAGDPYEQYF